The T cell receptor beta chain described here comes from a study of blood T cell dynamics during melanoma immunotherapy. Trimming pared 2 bases from V and 5 bases from J, leaving 6 bases between. The CDR3 is 13 amino acids. Germline assignment: CDR1 KGHSH and CDR2 LQKENI. The sample's time point: pre-treatment baseline. Generated by immunoSEQ multiplex PCR, the TCRdb table keeps only in-frame clones and is missing some. This table holds approximately 22,000 clones, 87% found once. The genes are TRBV18 and TRBJ1-4; maybe TRBD1 (6 bases). This clonotype was sampled from a human donor with melanoma. The sample here was blood, taken from a patient treated with checkpoint blockade. This CDR3 reads CASSPRGNEKLFF. As DNA, the CDR3 is TGTGCCAGCTCACCAAGGGGGAATGAAAAACTGTTTTTT.